A selection of T cell receptor beta chains follows, all from one sample in a study of blood T cell repertoires in COVID-19. Sequencing was performed with immunoSEQ multiplex PCR; in TCRdb, only in-frame clones are kept and a portion is missing. This sample carries about 160,000 clones, around 82% of them seen once, and the ten largest clones take about 11%. The sample was peripheral blood. The receptors here all came from a man aged 55 to 70 with active or convalescent COVID-19. The CDR3 runs from the conserved cysteine through the conserved F or W. A D gene is named only where the DNA matches it firmly. Clone sizes are given selectively: once, few, many, or a class where the clone is expanded.

D: .; J: TRBJ1-2; size: .; V: TRBV27; CDR3: CASSWVTANYGYTF; DNA: TGTGCCAGCAGTTGGGTTACAGCTAACTATGGCTACACCTTC
D: .; J: TRBJ2-1; size: few; V: TRBV12-3/TRBV12-4; CDR3: CASSRYNEQFF; DNA: TGTGCCAGCAGCCGCTACAATGAGCAGTTCTTC
D: TRBD1; J: TRBJ1-3; size: .; V: TRBV10-3; CDR3: CAISNRGLLSGNTIYF; DNA: TGTGCCATCAGTAACAGGGGCCTACTCTCTGGAAACACCATATATTTT
D: .; J: TRBJ2-7; size: .; V: TRBV2; CDR3: CASIPGLPYEQYF; DNA: TGTGCCAGCATCCCCGGGTTACCCTACGAGCAGTACTTC
D: .; J: TRBJ2-7; size: .; V: TRBV5-1; CDR3: CASSLNVRFEQYF; DNA: TGCGCCAGCAGCTTGAATGTCCGGTTCGAGCAGTACTTC
D: .; J: TRBJ2-5; size: .; V: TRBV2; CDR3: CASKGRRGAQYF; DNA: TGTGCCAGCAAAGGCCGCAGGGGGGCCCAGTACTTC
D: .; J: TRBJ2-5; size: .; V: TRBV5-4; CDR3: CASRPENWPQETQYF; DNA: TGTGCCAGCAGGCCAGAAAATTGGCCCCAAGAGACCCAGTACTTC
D: .; J: TRBJ2-7; size: .; V: TRBV5-1; CDR3: CASSLASGESEQYF; DNA: TGCGCCAGCAGCTTGGCCTCAGGTGAATCCGAGCAGTACTTC
D: TRBD1; J: TRBJ2-7; size: .; V: TRBV12-3/TRBV12-4; CDR3: CASGTGYEQYF; DNA: TGTGCCAGCGGGACAGGCTACGAGCAGTACTTC
D: .; J: TRBJ2-5; size: once; V: TRBV7-2; CDR3: CASSLWEQETQYF; DNA: TGTGCCAGCAGCTTATGGGAGCAAGAGACCCAGTACTTC
D: .; J: TRBJ2-7; size: .; V: TRBV2; CDR3: CASSGAGGLGNEQYF; DNA: TGTGCCAGCAGTGGCGCCGGAGGGCTAGGTAACGAGCAGTACTTC
D: .; J: TRBJ2-3; size: once; V: TRBV10-3; CDR3: CAISTGSQTDTQYF; DNA: TGTGCCATCAGTACCGGGAGCCAGACAGATACGCAGTATTTT
D: TRBD2; J: TRBJ2-2; size: .; V: TRBV5-1; CDR3: CASSLEGAGVTGELFF; DNA: TGCGCCAGCAGCTTGGAGGGAGCGGGGGTCACCGGGGAGCTGTTTTTT
D: TRBD2; J: TRBJ2-1; size: many; V: TRBV5-4; CDR3: CASSSLAGGPNEQFF; DNA: TGTGCCAGCAGCTCCCTAGCGGGGGGACCCAATGAGCAGTTCTTC
D: TRBD1; J: TRBJ1-1; size: .; V: TRBV18; CDR3: CASSLTIQGTKNTEAFF; DNA: TGTGCCAGCTCACTAACGATACAGGGGACGAAGAACACTGAAGCTTTCTTT
D: .; J: TRBJ2-5; size: .; V: TRBV7-4; CDR3: CASSFGETQYF; DNA: TGTGCCAGCAGCTTCGGAGAGACCCAGTACTTC
D: TRBD2; J: TRBJ2-3; size: .; V: TRBV5-4; CDR3: CASSPTTSGGTDTQYF; DNA: TGTGCCAGCAGCCCGACAACTAGCGGGGGTACAGATACGCAGTATTTT
D: TRBD2; J: TRBJ2-7; size: .; V: TRBV5-8; CDR3: CASSAGTSGRTGTYEQYF; DNA: TGTGCCAGCAGCGCCGGGACTAGCGGGAGGACGGGCACCTACGAGCAGTACTTC
D: .; J: TRBJ1-2; size: .; V: TRBV10-3; CDR3: CAISESQAGSYGYTF; DNA: TGTGCCATCAGTGAGTCTCAGGCAGGTTCCTATGGCTACACCTTC
D: .; J: TRBJ2-2; size: few; V: TRBV2; CDR3: CASRAGTLFTGELFF; DNA: TGTGCCAGCAGAGCCGGGACACTATTCACCGGGGAGCTGTTTTTT
D: TRBD1; J: TRBJ2-2; size: .; V: TRBV5-4; CDR3: CASSPPAGGGGGELFF; DNA: TGTGCCAGCAGCCCACCTGCAGGGGGCGGAGGCGGGGAGCTGTTTTTT
D: .; J: TRBJ2-7; size: .; V: TRBV3-1/TRBV3-2; CDR3: CASSQDIFGRDEQYF; DNA: TGTGCCAGCAGCCAAGATATCTTTGGTCGCGACGAGCAGTACTTC
D: .; J: TRBJ1-4; size: .; V: TRBV28; CDR3: CASSLALVGWELFF; DNA: TGTGCCAGCAGTTTAGCCCTGGTCGGGTGGGAACTGTTTTTT
D: .; J: TRBJ2-7; size: .; V: TRBV6-5; CDR3: CASRAGSSGYEQYF; DNA: TGTGCCAGCAGGGCCGGTTCGTCGGGCTACGAGCAGTACTTC
D: .; J: TRBJ2-7; size: .; V: TRBV13; CDR3: CASSPSSYEQYF; DNA: TGTGCCAGCAGCCCATCCTCCTACGAGCAGTACTTC
D: .; J: TRBJ1-2; size: few; V: TRBV5-6; CDR3: CASSSTSRQDNYGYTF; DNA: TGTGCCAGCAGCTCGACCTCTCGACAGGATAACTATGGCTACACCTTC
D: TRBD2; J: TRBJ2-5; size: .; V: TRBV3-1/TRBV3-2; CDR3: CASSLRGGDQETQYF; DNA: TGTGCCAGCAGTCTACGGGGAGGGGACCAAGAGACCCAGTACTTC
D: .; J: TRBJ2-7; size: .; V: TRBV2; CDR3: CASSEKRAQQYF; DNA: TGTGCCAGCAGTGAGAAGCGGGCACAGCAGTACTTC
D: .; J: TRBJ1-3; size: .; V: TRBV9; CDR3: CASSVVGTGNTIYF; DNA: TGTGCCAGCAGCGTAGTGGGCACTGGAAACACCATATATTTT
D: .; J: TRBJ1-3; size: .; V: TRBV10-2; CDR3: CASGGGISGNTIYF; DNA: TGCGCCAGCGGGGGGGGTATCTCTGGAAACACCATATATTTT
D: .; J: TRBJ1-2; size: .; V: TRBV19; CDR3: CASSRAMGLNEDGYTF; DNA: TGTGCCAGTAGTAGAGCCATGGGACTCAATGAGGATGGCTACACCTTC
D: TRBD2; J: TRBJ2-1; size: .; V: TRBV6-5; CDR3: CASSPAQRGYNEQFF; DNA: TGTGCCAGCAGCCCCGCCCAGCGGGGCTACAATGAGCAGTTCTTC
D: .; J: TRBJ1-3; size: .; V: TRBV7-6; CDR3: CASSLAGSSGNTIYF; DNA: TGTGCCAGCAGCTTAGCGGGCAGCTCTGGAAACACCATATATTTT
D: .; J: TRBJ2-7; size: .; V: TRBV12-3/TRBV12-4; CDR3: CASKITGPYEQYF; DNA: TGTGCCAGCAAAATAACAGGGCCGTACGAGCAGTACTTC
D: TRBD1; J: TRBJ1-1; size: .; V: TRBV5-1; CDR3: CASSSDRGGAEAFF; DNA: TGCGCCAGCAGCTCGGACAGGGGAGGAGCTGAAGCTTTCTTT
D: .; J: TRBJ1-1; size: once; V: TRBV9; CDR3: CASSKRPYNTEAFF; DNA: TGTGCCAGCAGCAAGAGGCCATACAACACTGAAGCTTTCTTT
D: TRBD2; J: TRBJ2-7; size: .; V: TRBV5-1; CDR3: CASSLGQAGKSYEQYF; DNA: TGCGCCAGCAGCTTGGGCCAAGCGGGAAAGTCCTACGAGCAGTACTTC
D: .; J: TRBJ2-6; size: .; V: TRBV28; CDR3: CASSSPSRAGSGANVLTF; DNA: TGTGCCAGCAGTTCCCCGAGCCGAGCAGGCTCTGGGGCCAACGTCCTGACTTTC
D: .; J: TRBJ2-7; size: .; V: TRBV7-9; CDR3: CASSFAGNYEQYF; DNA: TGTGCCAGCAGCTTCGCGGGAAACTACGAGCAGTACTTC
D: TRBD1; J: TRBJ2-5; size: .; V: TRBV5-1; CDR3: CASSFDRVEETQYF; DNA: TGCGCCAGCAGCTTTGACAGGGTTGAAGAGACCCAGTACTTC
D: TRBD1; J: TRBJ2-3; size: once; V: TRBV2; CDR3: CASSEPGQGNTDTQYF; DNA: TGTGCCAGCAGTGAACCCGGACAGGGGAACACAGATACGCAGTATTTT